This T cell receptor (beta chain) was sequenced in a study of OX40 agonist ivuxolimab in advanced cancers. Some background on the complete study: Ivuxolimab was a fully human IgG2 agonistic monoclonal antibody targeting the costimulatory receptor OX40 (CD134). Intravenous ivuxolimab was administered to patients every 2 weeks at six dose levels: 0.01, 0.1, 0.3, 1.5, 3 and 10 mg/kg. Of the roughly 54 dose-escalation patients, hepatocellular carcinoma was present in around 20, melanoma in about 15, renal cell carcinoma in 9 and head and neck cancer in 9. The dose-escalation cohort was about 83% male with a mean age of about 65 years, ranging from 23 to 79. Patients were allowed to have had prior anti-PD-1, anti-PD-L1 or anti-CTLA-4 therapy, and approximately 40% of the dose-escalation patients had been treated with checkpoint inhibitors. Three dose-escalation patients achieved partial responses, one with hepatocellular carcinoma and two with cutaneous melanoma. The point of sequencing TCRbeta in the periphery was to test whether ivuxolimab changed TCR sequence diversity and drove clonal T-cell expansion. The paper describes the monotherapy dose-escalation part (N = 52 patients) of the phase I trial of ivuxolimab.

Looking up the germline V gene yields CDR1 MNHNS and CDR2 SASEGT. The CDR3 measures 15 amino acids from cysteine to phenylalanine. CDR3 DNA is the only sequence kept; it has 45 bases, read in frame from the first base. V ends up 0 bases short and J 4 bases short, with an unmatched junction base count of 5. The trial excluded patients who had a history of autoimmune disease or were on systemic immunosuppression. Peripheral blood for TCR sequencing was collected from all dose cohorts at baseline, on cycle 4 day 1, and on cycle 7 day 1. Samples were obtained from an open-label, multicenter, first-in-human phase I dose-escalation trial of ivuxolimab. Adults with locally advanced or metastatic head and neck squamous cell, hepatocellular, melanoma or renal cell carcinoma were enrolled in the trial. Before TCR sequencing, CD4+ T cells and CD8+ T cells were sorted from peripheral blood as separate populations.

General findings and caveats noted by the study authors: After ivuxolimab, expanded clones were on average more numerous among CD8+ T cells than among CD4+ T cells. Partial responders in the 0.1-3.0 mg/kg groups had among the lowest normalized peripheral clonal expansion, especially among CD8+ T cells. Low levels of normalized T-cell clonal expansion were also seen in some patients who did not respond. At doses from 0.1 to 3.0 mg/kg, clonal expansion was seen in both CD4+ and CD8+ blood T cells between baseline and week 6. Which antigens the clonally expanded peripheral T cells were specific for was not determined.

Turning to this clone: Its binding antigen is unknown. Base qualities are missing; no much larger clone stands one base away.

Genomic DNA was isolated from the sorted cells so that the TCRbeta CDR3 region could be sequenced. The immunoSEQ Assay was used for sequencing of TCRbeta CDR3 regions. The immuneACCESS repertoire file appears here via TCRdb, limited to in-frame rearrangements. These files lack a portion of the clones; in checked studies, under half of the deficit traces to unresolved V genes, and the cause of the others is not known. Present in this sample are 100,000 or so clones, roughly nine tenths of which were seen just once. The ten biggest clones cover 0.8% to 0.9% of the sample. The V and J genes are TRBV6-1 and TRBJ1-2; TRBD1 matches 7 bases in the middle. The TCR was taken from an adult with an advanced solid tumor such as melanoma, head and neck, liver or kidney cancer. The material sequenced was CD4+ or CD8+ T cells sorted from blood, taken in a trial of the OX40 agonist ivuxolimab. The bases read TGTGCCAGCAGTGAAGCGACAGGGTTAGGCTATGGCTACACCTTC. Its protein is CASSEATGLGYGYTF.